The 22 T cell receptor beta chains below all came from one sample that was sequenced in a study of blood T cell repertoires in COVID-19 (dated by TCRdb to about 2020). The library was built by means of the immunoSEQ multiplex PCR assay. TCRdb took over this immuneACCESS table, retaining in-frame rearrangements with V and J assigned. Such tables are incomplete; in checked studies, under half of the missing clones stem from an unresolved V gene, and the remainder is unexplained. A total of roughly 350,000 clones appear in this sample, roughly nine tenths of them only once. About 18% of the sample is held by the ten biggest clonotypes. The sequencing input was PBMCs or T cells enriched from blood (not recorded which). Source of these receptors: a woman aged 25 to 39 who had recovered from COVID-19.

The gene calls are TRBV28 and TRBJ2-1; 13 bases map to TRBD2. Trimming cost V 6 bases and J 1 base; bases outside gene matches: 6. This CDR3 contains 17 residues. Germline CDR1 is MDHEN and CDR2 is SYDVKM. This CDR3 is CASRKPGLAGSYNEQFF. CDR3 nucleotide sequence: TGTGCCAGCAGGAAGCCGGGACTAGCGGGATCCTACAATGAGCAGTTCTTC.

The rearrangement joins TRBV25-1 to TRBJ1-1; no reliable D call. The CDR3 has 11 amino acids. V was shortened by 5 bases and J by 3 bases, with 4 bases between the two germline ends. CDR1 is MGHDK and CDR2 is SYGVNS in the germline V gene. CDR3 region: CASSQYTEAFF. The CDR3 DNA follows: TGTGCCAGCAGTCAGTACACTGAAGCTTTCTTT.

The chain is built from TRBV2 and TRBJ2-7; D is uncertain. V was pared by 5 bases and J by 3 bases, with 2 bases between. The CDR3 spans 10 residues. Germline CDR1 and CDR2: SNHLY and FYNNEI. This CDR3 is CASSHYEQYF. The CDR3 region has the DNA TGTGCCAGCAGTCACTACGAGCAGTACTTC.

The V and J genes are TRBV12-3 or TRBV12-4 and TRBJ1-1; no definite D call. Trimming took off 6 bases at V and 3 bases at J, with 8 bases between the two ends. This CDR3 comprises 12 residues. CDR3 loop: CASSPSDTEAFF. The CDR3 DNA reads as TGTGCCAGCAGCCCCTCGGACACTGAAGCTTTCTTT.

The rearrangement uses TRBV28 and TRBJ1-1, with D tentatively TRBD1 (6 bases). Germline V CDR1 and CDR2: MDHEN, SYDVKM. This CDR3 contains 16 residues. The germline V and J ends were trimmed by 3 bases and 1 base, with 15 bases remaining between them. The CDR3 DNA is TGTGCCAGCAGTTTTTATATCAGGGGAGCGAACACTGAAGCTTTCTTT. Translation: CASSFYIRGANTEAFF.

The J gene is TRBJ2-3, the V gene TRBV4-2, with D possibly TRBD2 on 6 matching bases. The V gene's germline CDR1 is LGHNA and CDR2 YNFKEQ. Trimming cost V 8 bases and J 3 bases, with 15 bases left between them. CDR3 length: 14 amino acids. The CDR3 is CASRGLPLTDTQYF. CDR3 DNA: TGTGCCAGCCGGGGACTTCCCCTAACAGATACGCAGTATTTT.

The chain carries TRBV4-1 and TRBJ2-2; TRBD1 is a possible D gene (6 bases). This CDR3 has 16 amino acids. The germline V and J ends were trimmed by 2 bases and 4 bases, with 14 bases remaining between them. The V gene's germline CDR1 is MGHRA and CDR2 YSYEKL. CDR3 nucleotide sequence: TGCGCCAGCAGCCAACTCCCAGGGGACCTCACCGGGGAGCTGTTTTTT. It encodes CASSQLPGDLTGELFF.

This chain connects TRBV11-1 to TRBJ1-1; D is uncertain. Trimming took off 5 bases at V and 9 bases at J, with 16 bases between the two ends. There are 13 residues in the CDR3. Germline V gene data show CDR1 as SGHAT and CDR2 as FQDESV (reference sequence). The CDR3 spells CASSLRPGEKAFF. In nucleotides, the CDR3 is TGTGCCAGCAGCCTCCGGCCCGGGGAAAAAGCTTTCTTT.

This clone has a single count. The gene calls are TRBV4-3 and TRBJ2-2, with 7 bases aligning to TRBD1. CDR1 and CDR2 from the germline V gene are LGHNA and YSLEER. The J segment lost 5 bases and the V segment lost 1 base, leaving 7 bases of the junction unmatched. CDR3 length: 16 residues. The CDR3 reads CASSQVKGARTGELFF. The CDR3 region has the DNA TGCGCCAGCAGCCAAGTCAAGGGGGCGCGGACCGGGGAGCTGTTTTTT.

The CDR3 spells CASSPGLAGADTQYF. The CDR3 DNA reads TGTGCCAGCAGTCCCGGCCTAGCGGGAGCAGATACGCAGTATTTT. The rearrangement uses TRBV27 and TRBJ2-3; TRBD2 matches 10 bases. The CDR3 consists of 15 residues. Germline values: CDR1 MNHEY, CDR2 SMNVEV (reference sequence). The V and J ends lost 5 bases and 4 bases, in that order; junction bases with no gene match: 6.

This clone has only one observation. The CDR3 protein is CASSNRVAYEQYF. In DNA form, the CDR3 reads TGTGCCAGTAGCAACAGGGTGGCCTACGAGCAGTACTTC. The genes are TRBV19 and TRBJ2-7, with D perhaps matching TRBD1 (6 bases). The CDR3 has 13 residues. The ends were cut back, 6 bases at V and 2 bases at J, with 11 bases in the middle. CDR1 is LNHDA, CDR2 SQIVND, per germline (reference sequence).

The chain has TRBV19 and TRBJ1-4; perhaps TRBD1 as D (5 bases). The V gene lost 8 bases and the J gene lost 5 bases, with 21 bases spanning the gap. This CDR3 contains 16 residues. From germline, CDR1 is LNHDA and CDR2 SQIVND (reference sequence). This CDR3 is CASQKDYGGGNEKLFF. CDR3 nucleotides: TGTGCCAGTCAGAAAGACTACGGGGGAGGGAATGAAAAACTGTTTTTT.

The chain links TRBV6-2 or TRBV6-3 to TRBJ2-5, with D possibly matching TRBD2 (7 bases). Germline V gene data show CDR1 as MNHEY and CDR2 as SVGEGT. The CDR3 extends over 14 amino acids. V lost 4 bases and J lost 3, with 12 bases in between. As DNA, the CDR3 is TGTGCCAGCAGTTCCGGGGGGCTGAAAGAGACCCAGTACTTC. Its protein is CASSSGGLKETQYF.

The chain carries TRBV11-2 and TRBJ2-7, with TRBD1 matching 8 bases. The CDR3 extends over 14 amino acids. J gave up 2 bases and V 5 bases, and 5 bases lay outside the gene matches. From germline, CDR1 is SGHAT and CDR2 FQNNGV. Here the CDR3 reads CASSARQGPYEQYF. CDR3 DNA sequence: TGTGCCAGCAGCGCCAGACAGGGGCCCTACGAGCAGTACTTC. The whole variable domain, remainder taken from reference TRBV11-2 and TRBJ2-7, is EAGVAQSPRYKIIEKRQSVAFWCNPISGHATLYWYQQILGQGPKLLIQFQNNGVVDDSQLPKDRFSAERLKGVDSTLKIQPAKLEDSAVYLCASSARQGPYEQYFGPGTRLTVT.

The chain recombines TRBV6-5 with TRBJ2-7; D may be TRBD1 (6 bases). This CDR3 has 11 amino acids. Per the germline V gene, CDR1 is MNHEY and CDR2 is SVGAGI. The ends were cut back, 5 bases at V and 6 bases at J, with 8 bases in the middle. CDR3 loop: CASSIGGEQYF. In nucleotides, the CDR3 is TGTGCCAGCAGTATAGGGGGCGAGCAGTACTTC.

This clone was seen a handful of times. Other nucleotide sequences from this sample produce the same CDR3. The rearrangement uses TRBV27 and TRBJ1-5; TRBD1 agrees at 7 bases. The CDR3 is made up of 14 amino acids. V lost 5 bases, J lost 2 bases, and 3 bases stayed unmatched. Germline CDR1 MNHEY, CDR2 SMNVEV (reference sequence). The DNA for the CDR3 is TGTGCCAGCAGTCCCCAGGGGGGCAATCAGCCCCAGCATTTT. Encoded protein: CASSPQGGNQPQHF.

V is TRBV28 and J is TRBJ1-2, with D maybe TRBD1 (5 bases). V was pared by 1 base and J by 0 bases, with 12 bases between. The germline CDR1 and CDR2 sequences are MDHEN and SYDVKM. The CDR3 covers 16 residues. The CDR3 DNA reads as TGTGCCAGCAGTTTATCGGTAGGGGCCGCTAACTATGGCTACACCTTC. Its translation: CASSLSVGAANYGYTF.

The gene calls are TRBV6-5 and TRBJ2-5, with TRBD2 identical over 13 bases. The germline CDR1 and CDR2 sequences are MNHEY and SVGAGI. This CDR3 is 14 amino acids long. V was clipped by 8 bases and J by 5 bases; unmatched bases: 5. Written as DNA, the CDR3 is TGTGCCAGCCAAGGACTAGCGGGGGTCGAGACCCAGTACTTC. Its translation: CASQGLAGVETQYF.

The chain joins TRBV2 to TRBJ1-5; tentative D call: TRBD1 (5 bases). Trimming pared 1 base from V and 2 bases from J, leaving 12 bases between. CDR3 size: 16 residues. Germline CDR1 SNHLY, CDR2 FYNNEI. The CDR3 loop reads CASSEGGDRGNQPQHF. The CDR3 DNA reads as TGTGCCAGCAGTGAAGGGGGGGATCGTGGCAATCAGCCCCAGCATTTT.

V gene TRBV11-2 combines with J gene TRBJ2-2; TRBD2 matches at 9 bases. Per germline, CDR1 SGHAT and CDR2 FQNNGV. Trimming took 0 bases from V and 5 from J; bases not matched to a gene: 7. The CDR3 loop spans 17 amino acids. In DNA, the CDR3 is TGTGCCAGCAGCTTAGAAGTTAGCGGGAGTTTTACCGGGGAGCTGTTTTTT. This translates into CASSLEVSGSFTGELFF.

J is TRBJ1-4 and V is TRBV7-9, with D hard to call. Germline assignment: CDR1 SEHNR and CDR2 FQNEAQ (reference sequence). V shed 5 bases and J shed 7 bases, with 17 bases lying between them. This CDR3 comprises 15 residues. CDR3 nucleotides: TGTGCCAGCAGCGAAAATACCCTCCCGGGTGAAAAACTGTTTTTT. Protein product: CASSENTLPGEKLFF.

The rearrangement links TRBV15 to TRBJ2-5; 7 bases map to TRBD2. Unmatched junction bases numbered 8, after V lost 3 bases and J lost 1 base. This CDR3 spans 16 amino acids. Germline V gene lookup returns CDR1 LNHNV and CDR2 YYDKDF (reference sequence). CDR3 region: CATSRAWGGPQETQYF. The DNA of the CDR3 is TGTGCCACCAGCAGGGCGTGGGGAGGGCCCCAAGAGACCCAGTACTTC.